These 6 T cell receptor beta chains came from one sample sequenced in a study of T cell clonality in common variable immunodeficiency. Whole-study findings and limits: Fewer deletions and N-nucleotide insertions were reportedly seen in common variable immunodeficiency TCR beta sequences.

These TCRs are of unknown antigen specificity. Profiled with immunoSEQ multiplex PCR; TCRdb holds only in-frame clones, not every one. The sample shows approximately 20,000 clones, none of them appearing just once. Material: peripheral blood mononuclear cells. All receptors come from a human donor with common variable immunodeficiency.

This clone appeared many times. Incomplete CDR3 DNA: TGTGCCAGTAGTATTAGGGACTACGCCTACGAG. Translation: CASSIRDYAYE. The full-length CDR3 reads as CASSIRDYAYEQYF. The chain has TRBV19 and TRBJ2-7; the match to TRBD2 covers 7 bases. The read finishes 3 residues shy of the CDR3 end, and the germline J gene is used to complete it. This CDR3 region has 14 residues. Germline CDR1 LNHDA, CDR2 SQIVND (reference sequence). J lost 2 bases, V lost 3 bases, and 4 bases had no gene match.

The table lists this clone with many counts. The read falls 3 residues short of the CDR3 end, and the missing part is taken from the germline J gene. The chain employs TRBV7-6 and TRBJ2-1; 10 nucleotides match TRBD2. This CDR3 comprises 15 residues. Losses at the gene ends were 5 bases for V and 5 bases for J; bases not matched to a gene: 6. Germline loops: CDR1 SGHVS, CDR2 FNYEAQ. CDR3 sequence: CASSPWLAGDNEQFF. CDR3 DNA, as far as it was read: TGTGCCAGCAGCCCTTGGCTAGCGGGGGACAATGAG.

This clone was found many times. The CDR3 is cut off 3 residues early in the read; its end comes from the germline J gene. The chain joins TRBV13 to TRBJ2-1, with TRBD2 identical over 11 bases. Per germline, CDR1 PRHDT and CDR2 FYEKMQ (reference sequence). The CDR3 has 15 amino acids. Trimming took 5 bases from V and 5 from J; bases not matched to a gene: 5. The CDR3 DNA, read in part, is TGTGCCAGCAGCCTTAGCGGGGGGGTGAACAATGAG. Translation: CASSLSGGVNNE. The full CDR3 protein reads CASSLSGGVNNEQFF.

This clone was recorded many times. The read ends 3 residues shy of where the CDR3 ends; the end is completed using the germline J gene. The genes are TRBV6-2 or TRBV6-3 and TRBJ2-7; 11 bases line up with TRBD2. The CDR3 has 14 amino acids. Per germline, CDR1 MNHEY and CDR2 SVGEGT. Trimming removed 8 bases from V and 6 bases from J; junction bases left unmatched: 9. The part of the CDR3 DNA that was read is TGTGCCAGCCGTCTTAGCGGGGGGGCCTCCGAG. Translation gives CASRLSGGASE. The entire CDR3 sequence reads CASRLSGGASEQYF.

In this sample, this clone turned up many times. The CDR3 bases that were read are TGTGCCAGCAACTCGGACAGGGTCTACAATGAG. Amino acid sequence: CASNSDRVYNE. The entire CDR3 protein is CASNSDRVYNEQFF. The rearrangement links TRBV7-8 to TRBJ2-1; TRBD1 matches 8 bases. Coverage ceases 3 residues before the CDR3 finishes, and the germline J gene fills in the end. V lost 7 bases to trimming and J lost 3 bases; unmatched junction nucleotides: 5. The CDR3 runs to 14 residues. Germline V gene sequence: CDR1 SGHVS, CDR2 FQNEAQ.

This clone has a count of ten or more. With the read ending 3 residues before the CDR3 end, the germline J gene is used to fill in that end. The V and J genes are TRBV20-1 and TRBJ1-2; a possible D gene is TRBD1 (5 bases). Per the germline V gene, CDR1 is DFQATT and CDR2 is SNEGSKA (reference sequence). Trimming cost V 0 bases and J 7 bases, with 18 bases left between them. The CDR3 extends over 15 amino acids. The CDR3 loop reads CSARDPRQGTSGYTF. Incomplete CDR3 DNA: TGCAGTGCTAGAGATCCCCGGCAGGGAACTTCTGGC.